Detailed here is one T cell receptor (beta chain). The antigen is unknown. These data are taken from a study of T-cell memory formation after mild COVID-19. Whole-study context: Clusters were largely donor specific.

CDR1 is LNHDA and CDR2 is SQIVND in the germline V gene (reference sequence). Trimming stripped 5 bases from V and 4 bases from J, with 11 bases between. The CDR3 is 14 amino acids. General study points: Day 15 to 85 contractors were CD4/CD8 balanced; later expanders leaned CD4+. Largely, contracting CD4+ clones fell within CM and EM, and contracting CD8+ clones within EMRA. There were some responding clones in pre-infection memory, which suggested that cross-reactive memory had joined.

TCRdb reanalysed the 5' RACE reads using MiXCR and keeps one entry per CDR3 protein. This table holds 500,000 to 600,000 distinct CDR3 sequences, over 15% found once. The receptor was isolated from an adult woman who had mild COVID-19 (a few samples of this study predate the infection). Cell type and time point are not known. Material for sequencing was PBMCs or a T cell subset sorted from them (not recorded which). This chain links TRBV19 with TRBJ1-4; D remains unclear. CDR3 nucleotide sequence: TGTGCCAGTAGTGCACCGGGGTTTAATGAAAAACTGTTTTTT. Its protein is CASSAPGFNEKLFF. The whole variable domain, remainder taken from reference TRBV19 and TRBJ1-4, is DGGITQSPKYLFRKEGQNVTLSCEQNLNHDAMYWYRQDPGQGLRLIYYSQIVNDFQKGDIAEGYSVSREKKESFPLTVTSAQKNPTAFYLCASSAPGFNEKLFFGSGTQLSVL.